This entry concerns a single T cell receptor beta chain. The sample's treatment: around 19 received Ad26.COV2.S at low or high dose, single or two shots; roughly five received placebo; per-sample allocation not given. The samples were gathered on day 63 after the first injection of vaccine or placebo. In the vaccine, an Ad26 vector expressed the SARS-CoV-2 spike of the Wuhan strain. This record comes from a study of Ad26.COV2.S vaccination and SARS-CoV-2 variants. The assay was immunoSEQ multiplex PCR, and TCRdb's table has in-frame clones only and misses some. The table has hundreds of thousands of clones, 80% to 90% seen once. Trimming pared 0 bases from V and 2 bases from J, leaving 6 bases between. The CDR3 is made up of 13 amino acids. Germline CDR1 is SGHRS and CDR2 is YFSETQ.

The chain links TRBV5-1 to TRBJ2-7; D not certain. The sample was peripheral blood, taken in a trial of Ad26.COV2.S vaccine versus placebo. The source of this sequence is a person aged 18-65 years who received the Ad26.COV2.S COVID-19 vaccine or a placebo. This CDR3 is CASSLDYTYEQYF. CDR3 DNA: TGCGCCAGCAGCTTGGACTATACCTACGAGCAGTACTTC.